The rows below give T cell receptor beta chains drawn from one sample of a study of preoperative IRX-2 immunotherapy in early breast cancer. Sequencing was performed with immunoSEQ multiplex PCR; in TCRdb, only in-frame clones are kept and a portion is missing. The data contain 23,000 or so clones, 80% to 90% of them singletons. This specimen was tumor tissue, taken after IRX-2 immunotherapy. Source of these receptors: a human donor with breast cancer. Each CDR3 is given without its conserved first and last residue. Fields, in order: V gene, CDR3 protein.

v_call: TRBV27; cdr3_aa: ASSLLAGGPSGEQY
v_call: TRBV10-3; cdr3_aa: AISDFDRTYEQY
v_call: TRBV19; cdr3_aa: ASSIGSTATNEKLF
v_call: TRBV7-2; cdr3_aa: ASSLAVTSYHEQY
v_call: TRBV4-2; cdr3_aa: ASSPDNGYEQY
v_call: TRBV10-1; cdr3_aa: ASTTGQWEETQY
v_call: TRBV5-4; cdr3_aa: ASSLTGTGPGANVLT
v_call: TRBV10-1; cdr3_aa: ASSGQGGLGYT
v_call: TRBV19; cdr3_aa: ASSTGQGGPYEQY
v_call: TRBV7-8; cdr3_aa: ASSYRDRGPGANVLT
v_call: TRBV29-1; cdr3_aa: SALAGLTDTQY
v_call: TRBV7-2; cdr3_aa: ASSDRGWFGANVLT
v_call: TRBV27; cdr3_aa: ASSLSGGTEAF
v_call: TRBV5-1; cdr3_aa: ASSPPGGVFYEQY
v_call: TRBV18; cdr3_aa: ASSPGGDTQY
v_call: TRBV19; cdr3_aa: ASSAGIYEQY
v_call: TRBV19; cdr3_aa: ATPTENGYT
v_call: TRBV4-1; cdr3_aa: ASSQVPNYGYT
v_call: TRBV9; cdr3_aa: ASSAGTSGNTIY
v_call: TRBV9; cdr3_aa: ASSVGLVGVNTEAF
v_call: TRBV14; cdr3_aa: ASSQDWGSGTDTQY
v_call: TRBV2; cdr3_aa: ASRAGTVNTGELF
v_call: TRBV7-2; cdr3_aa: ASSPTGHSNQPQH
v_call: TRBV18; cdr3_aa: ASSRGRETEAF
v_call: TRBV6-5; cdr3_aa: ASRLTTGEGTQY
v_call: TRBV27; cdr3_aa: ASSLSPPGRGISGNTIY
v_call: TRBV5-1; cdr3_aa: ASSGGGVRETQY
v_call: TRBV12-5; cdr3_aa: ASGGQMGSRMDTQY
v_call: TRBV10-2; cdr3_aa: ASRGQETQY
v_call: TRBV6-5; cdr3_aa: ASRTGESIQY
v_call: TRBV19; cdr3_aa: ASSRTSGGAGGTDTQY
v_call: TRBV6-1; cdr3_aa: ASTLRAALGQPQH
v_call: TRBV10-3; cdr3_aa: AISDGLDNEQF
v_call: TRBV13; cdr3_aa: ASSLVGWGVQNEQF
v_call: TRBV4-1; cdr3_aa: ASSQDGTPPYEQY
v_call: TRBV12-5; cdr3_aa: ASGLGLRQDNTGELF
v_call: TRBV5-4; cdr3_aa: ASSPSEYNEQF
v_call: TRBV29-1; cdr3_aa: SVPGGQETQY
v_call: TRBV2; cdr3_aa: ASLQGSWETQY
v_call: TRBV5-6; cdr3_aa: ASSRDRGREEQF
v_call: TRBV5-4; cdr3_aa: ASSLGITGELF
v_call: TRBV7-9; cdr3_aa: ASSLAVRGYT
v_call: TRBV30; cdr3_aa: AWGAGSKNSPLH
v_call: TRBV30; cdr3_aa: AWSVTVNTGELF
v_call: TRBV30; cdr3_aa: AWGPRGLFTQY
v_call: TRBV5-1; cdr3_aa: ASSSTGNNYEQY